This TCR beta chain was sequenced during a study of beta chain features in type 1 diabetes. In the case of this clone: Antigen specificity is unknown.

Investigators reverse transcribed all isolated RNA, so they sequenced expressed TCRB transcripts. About 3.57 million reads were obtained on average from naive, central memory and regulatory T cell samples. Only in-frame clones appear in the TCRdb table, and some are missing; sequencing was by immunoSEQ multiplex PCR. The sample has hundreds of thousands of clones; about 12% are singletons. Study-wide points: Equally in patients and controls, PCR might preferentially amplify shorter templates.

This TCR came from a man aged 18 to 35 in good health. Sequencing was performed on naive CD4+ T cells from blood.

Written as DNA, the CDR3 is TGTGCCAGCAGAAGCCTCCCGGGACAGGGGCTCAGAGGGGCCAACGTCCTGACTTTC. The encoded protein is CASRSLPGQGLRGANVLTF. The genes are TRBV21-1 and TRBJ2-6; the D call of TRBD1 is as the table states it, not checked on the DNA. TRBV21-1 is recorded as a pseudogene. The CDR3 totals 19 residues.